One and the same sample provided the 8 T cell receptor beta chains below, sequenced in a study of T cells in Graves' hyperthyroidism and ophthalmopathy. RNA transcripts gave rise to amplified TCR beta CDR3 regions. The HTBI set primed first-round TCR CDR3 RT-PCR. TCRdb called the multiplex PCR reads again in MiXCR, with one record for every CDR3 protein. Among over 350,000 distinct CDR3 sequences, about an eighth were seen once, and the ten largest hold 25% to 30%. The sequenced sample consisted of blood. These receptor sequences come from a man over 45 with Graves' ophthalmopathy.

The rearrangement links TRBV30 to TRBJ1-2; TRBD1 might be the D (5 bases). The V gene lost 3 bases and the J gene lost 5 bases, with 10 bases spanning the gap. The CDR3 sequence is 12 residues long. Germline lookup yields CDR1 GTSNPN and CDR2 SVGIG (reference sequence). The CDR3 protein is CAWSGGAYGYTF. As DNA, the CDR3 is TGTGCCTGGAGCGGAGGGGCATATGGCTACACCTTC.

This clonotype occurred a few times. V is TRBV7-9 and J is TRBJ1-1, with 12 bases matching TRBD1. Germline V gene data show CDR1 as SEHNR and CDR2 as FQNEAQ (reference sequence). J was trimmed by 6 bases and V by 6 bases; bases with no gene match: 8. CDR3 length: 15 amino acids. The CDR3 sequence is CASRHTGTGGSEAFF. CDR3 DNA sequence: TGTGCCAGCAGACACACCGGGACAGGGGGCTCTGAAGCTTTCTTT.

The table lists this clonotype with many counts. The chain joins TRBV12-3 or TRBV12-4 to TRBJ2-1; D is unresolved. V gave up 0 bases and J gave up 1 base, with 10 bases separating them. The CDR3 extends over 16 amino acids. CDR3: CASSLARLGSYNEQFF. CDR3 coding DNA: TGTGCCAGCAGTTTAGCCCGCTTGGGTTCCTACAATGAGCAGTTCTTC.

The chain couples TRBV6-1 to TRBJ2-3; a weak D match, TRBD2 (6 bases). The CDR3 extends over 14 amino acids. Germline CDR1 and CDR2: MNHNS and SASEGT. The V end was cut by 5 bases, the J end by 1 base, with 10 bases between. The CDR3 region has the DNA TGTGCCAGCAGTCCGGGGGTGCGCACAGATACGCAGTATTTT. It is translated as CASSPGVRTDTQYF.

The chain has TRBV6-1 and TRBJ2-1; unclear D gene. The CDR3 has 14 amino acids. Germline loops: CDR1 MNHNS, CDR2 SASEGT. Deletions cut 6 bases from V and 2 bases from J, with 11 bases between. DNA for the CDR3: TGTGCCAGCAGCCTAGGTCGGCCCTACAATGAGCAGTTCTTC. The encoded protein is CASSLGRPYNEQFF.

This chain joins TRBV20-1 and TRBJ1-1; possible D gene TRBD1, 6 bases. Deletions cut 7 bases from V and 10 bases from J, with 22 bases between. The CDR3 consists of 13 residues. CDR1 is DFQATT and CDR2 is SNEGSKA in the germline V gene (reference sequence). CDR3 bases: TGCAGTGTCACCCGAGGGGGGAATGGTGGAGCTTTCTTT. It is translated as CSVTRGGNGGAFF.

This clonotype was counted at least ten times. The CDR3 here is CASSNIQETQYF. The CDR3 coding sequence is TGTGCCAGCAGTAACATCCAAGAGACCCAGTACTTC. The chain combines TRBV6-1 with TRBJ2-5; D not certain. Germline V gene data show CDR1 as MNHNS and CDR2 as SASEGT. Trimming shortened V by 5 bases and J by 1 base, and 5 bases separated the two germline ends. The CDR3 runs to 12 residues.

This clonotype was detected ten times or more. The chain couples TRBV30 to TRBJ2-1; weak D call: TRBD2 (5 bases). Germline V gene sequence: CDR1 GTSNPN, CDR2 SVGIG (reference sequence). This CDR3 has 14 residues. Trimming removed 3 bases at V and 0 bases at J, with 9 bases between. The CDR3 DNA reads TGTGCCTGGAGGTCGGGGAACTCCTACAATGAGCAGTTCTTC. Its translation: CAWRSGNSYNEQFF.